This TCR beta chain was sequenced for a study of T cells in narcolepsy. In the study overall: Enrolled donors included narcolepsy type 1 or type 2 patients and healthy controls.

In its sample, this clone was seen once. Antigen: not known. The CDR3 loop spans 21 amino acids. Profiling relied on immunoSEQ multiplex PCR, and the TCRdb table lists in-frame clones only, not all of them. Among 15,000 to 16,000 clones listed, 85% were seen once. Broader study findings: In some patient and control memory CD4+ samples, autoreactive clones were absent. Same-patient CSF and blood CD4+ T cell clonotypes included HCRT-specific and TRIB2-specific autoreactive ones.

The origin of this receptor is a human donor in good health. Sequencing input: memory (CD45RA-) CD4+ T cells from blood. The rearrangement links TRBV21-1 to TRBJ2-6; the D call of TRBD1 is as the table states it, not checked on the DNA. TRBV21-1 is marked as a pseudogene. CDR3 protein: CASTLPLCRTRTFSGANVLTF. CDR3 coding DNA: TGTGCCAGCACCCTCCCCTTATGCAGGACACGTACTTTCTCTGGGGCCAACGTCCTGACTTTC.